This T cell receptor beta chain was retrieved from a study of blood T cell repertoires in COVID-19. Study in general: PBMCs, B-cell-depleted T cells, or T cells were the source of the cDNA or gDNA that made up the material.

Sequencing was performed with immunoSEQ multiplex PCR; in TCRdb, only in-frame clones are kept and a portion is missing. The sample has 150,000 to 170,000 clones; roughly 89% are singletons. The CDR3 covers 18 residues. The germline CDR1 and CDR2 sequences are LNHDA and SQIVND (reference sequence). The J segment lost 1 base and the V segment lost 3 bases, leaving 8 bases of the junction unmatched. The origin of this receptor is a man over 45 with acute or convalescent COVID-19. Sequencing was carried out using peripheral blood. The chain is built from TRBV19 and TRBJ2-7; TRBD2 matches at 14 bases. This CDR3 is CASSMLGLAGGGSYEQYF. Here the CDR3 DNA reads TGTGCCAGTAGTATGTTAGGACTAGCGGGAGGAGGTTCCTACGAGCAGTACTTC.